This entry concerns a single TCR beta chain. The sample comes from a study of cytomegalovirus exposure and HLA in healthy donors. PCR employed 60 Vbeta and 13 Jbeta primers. Sequencing was performed with immunoSEQ multiplex PCR; in TCRdb, only in-frame clones are kept and a portion is missing. The table has around 210,000 clones, 79% seen once. The CDR3 extends over 12 amino acids. In germline, CDR1 is SGHTA, CDR2 FQGTGA. The germline V and J ends were trimmed by 7 bases and 2 bases, with 6 bases remaining between them. The clonotype was recovered from a male donor in good health and CMV-seropositive. The J gene is TRBJ1-3, the V gene TRBV7-3, with D tentatively TRBD1 (6 bases). Sequences were obtained from PBMCs. The CDR3 loop is CASKGAGNTIYF. CDR3 nucleotides: TGTGCCAGCAAGGGGGCTGGAAACACCATATATTTT.